The rows below give T cell receptor beta chains drawn from one sample of a study of identical twins. A single record per CDR3 protein comes from TCRdb applying MiXCR to the 5' RACE reads. The sample shows hundreds of thousands of distinct CDR3 sequences, around 6.1% of them seen only once. The sequencing input was naive T cells sorted from blood. The receptors shown here come from a man between 18 and 35 years old in good health. Each CDR3 is given with its conserved first and last residue. A D gene is named only where the DNA matches it firmly. Expanded clones get a size class; other rows say once, few or many, or leave the size out.

>NA|TRBD2|TRBJ2-5|TRBV13
TGTGCCAGCAGCTTTGGCCCCCCGGGTAGCGGGGAAGAGACCCAGTACTTC
CASSFGPPGSGEETQYF
>many|NA|TRBJ2-2|TRBV28
TGTGCCAGCAGGACCCCGGGCAGCACCTCCACCGGGGAGCTGTTTTTT
CASRTPGSTSTGELFF
>NA|TRBD2|TRBJ2-5|TRBV7-9
TGTGCCAGCAGCTCCGACTGGACTAGCGGAAAAGAGACCCAGTACTTC
CASSSDWTSGKETQYF
>few|NA|TRBJ1-4|TRBV3-1
TGTGCCAGCAGCCTAGGGACAGAAAAACTGTTTTTT
CASSLGTEKLFF
>many|TRBD1|TRBJ1-1|TRBV6-1
TGTGCCAGCAGTAAATCCACAGGGGGAGGGAACACTGAAGCTTTCTTT
CASSKSTGGGNTEAFF
>many|NA|TRBJ2-2|TRBV28
TGTGCCAGCAGTTTGAGGCAGAACACCGGGGAGCTGTTTTTT
CASSLRQNTGELFF
>many|NA|TRBJ2-2|TRBV20-1
TGCAGTGCTAGAGCGTCGGCGGATACCCCCACCGGGGAGCTGTTTTTT
CSARASADTPTGELFF
>few|NA|TRBJ1-1|TRBV30
TGTGCCTGGAGTCCGCGCCTGACAGGAGTGAACACTGAAGCTTTCTTT
CAWSPRLTGVNTEAFF
>few|TRBD1|TRBJ1-6|TRBV2
TGTGCCAGCAACAGGGACGCCGGGACAGGGGATTCACCCCTCCACTTT
CASNRDAGTGDSPLHF
>NA|TRBD1|TRBJ2-1|TRBV14
TGTGCCAGCAGCCCTCTGGACAGGGGTCCCTACAATGAGCAGTTCTTC
CASSPLDRGPYNEQFF
>NA|NA|TRBJ2-5|TRBV19
TGTGCCAGCCGGGCCGCGAGCCGGGAGACCCAGTACTTC
CASRAASRETQYF
>many|NA|TRBJ1-1|TRBV4-2
TGTGCCAGCAGCCAAGCAACAGGGTGGATGAACACTGAAGCTTTCTTT
CASSQATGWMNTEAFF